What follows are 30 T cell receptor beta chains derived from one specimen sequenced in a study of chemoradiotherapy in HPV16-positive cancers. TCRdb keeps only in-frame clones here, not all; method: immunoSEQ multiplex PCR. The top ten hold around a tenth of the sample, which has fewer than 2,000 clones, roughly 80% seen once. Sequences were derived from tumor tissue, sampled from a patient who underwent chemoradiotherapy. These TCRs come from a human donor with HPV-associated anogenital cancer.

The chain has TRBV5-1 and TRBJ1-3; 10 bases are a match to TRBD1. This CDR3 is built from 15 residues. CDR1 and CDR2 (germline): SGHRS, YFSETQ. Trimming removed 0 bases from V and 8 bases from J; junction bases left unmatched: 5. This CDR3 reads CASSLAWDRGHTIYF. The CDR3 coding sequence is TGCGCCAGCAGCTTGGCCTGGGACAGGGGCCACACCATATATTTT.

The V and J genes are TRBV6-1 and TRBJ1-2, with 8 nucleotides matching TRBD1. This CDR3 is built from 16 residues. CDR1 is MNHNS, CDR2 SASEGT, per germline. J lost 4 bases, V lost 4 bases, and 11 bases had no gene match. Here the CDR3 DNA reads TGTGCCAGCAGTGGCCGGACAGGGAGCGGCGGCTATGGCTACACCTTC. This gives the protein CASSGRTGSGGYGYTF.

J is TRBJ2-5 and V is TRBV6-1, with TRBD1 as a possible D gene (6 bases). This CDR3 region has 14 residues. V lost 2 bases and J lost 9, with 16 bases in between. Germline V lookup: CDR1 MNHNS, CDR2 SASEGT. CDR3 region: CASSEMGGKGAQYF. CDR3 in DNA: TGTGCCAGCAGTGAAATGGGTGGGAAGGGGGCCCAGTACTTC.

This chain uses TRBV5-1 with TRBJ2-1; the match to TRBD2 covers 8 bases. V lost 0 bases, J lost 7 bases, and 6 bases stayed unmatched. Germline V gives CDR1 SGHRS, CDR2 YFSETQ. The CDR3 runs to 15 residues. This CDR3 reads CASSLGLARSNEQFF. The CDR3, as DNA: TGCGCCAGCAGCTTGGGACTAGCGCGTTCAAATGAGCAGTTCTTC.

V and J are TRBV7-9 and TRBJ1-1, with D maybe TRBD1 (5 bases). The V gene lost 1 base and the J gene lost 5 bases, with 11 bases spanning the gap. The CDR3 runs 14 residues. CDR1 is SEHNR, CDR2 FQNEAQ, per germline (reference sequence). CDR3 in DNA: TGTGCCAGCAGCTTAGGACGAGGGACTACTGAAGCTTTCTTT. Its protein product is CASSLGRGTTEAFF.

The genes are TRBV7-9 and TRBJ1-1; the D gene is possibly TRBD1 (5 bases). The CDR3 length is 15 residues. The germline V gene encodes CDR1 SEHNR and CDR2 FQNEAQ (reference sequence). V lost 0 bases and J 7 bases, leaving 15 bases between the germline ends. This CDR3 reads CASSLAPFQGDEAFF. For the CDR3, the DNA is TGTGCCAGCAGCTTAGCGCCATTTCAGGGAGATGAAGCTTTCTTT.

The V and J genes are TRBV6-6 and TRBJ2-1; 7 bases line up with TRBD2. Looked up from germline, CDR1 is MNHNY and CDR2 is SVGAGI (reference sequence). The CDR3 is made up of 15 amino acids. Losses at the gene ends were 2 bases for V and 7 bases for J; bases not matched to a gene: 8. The DNA for the CDR3 is TGTGCCAGCAGTTACGGGGCACTAGCGAGTAATGAGCAGTTCTTC. As protein: CASSYGALASNEQFF.

The J gene is TRBJ1-3, the V gene TRBV25-1; no firm D call. Germline V CDR1 and CDR2: MGHDK, SYGVNS. Trimming took off 1 base at V and 2 bases at J, with 18 bases between the two ends. The CDR3 covers 18 residues. The CDR3 nucleotides are TGTGCCAGCAGTGAATTCGATACCGGGCCCCTGACTGGAAACACCATATATTTT. Translation gives CASSEFDTGPLTGNTIYF.

The chain recombines TRBV10-2 with TRBJ2-3; TRBD2 matches at 10 bases. This CDR3 is 14 amino acids long. The V segment lost 3 bases and the J segment 6 bases; nucleotides outside the gene matches: 3. CDR1 is WSHSY and CDR2 is SAAADI in the germline V gene. The CDR3 reads CASSETSGIDTQYF. CDR3 DNA: TGCGCCAGCAGTGAAACTAGCGGGATCGATACGCAGTATTTT.

This clone was counted once. The chain couples TRBV5-1 to TRBJ2-1, with 9 bases fitting TRBD2. J lost 3 bases, V lost 8 bases, and 6 bases had no gene match. The V gene's germline CDR1 is SGHRS and CDR2 YFSETQ. The CDR3 runs 14 residues. The CDR3 region has the DNA TGCGCCAGTGGCATAGCGGGAGTCTACAATGAGCAGTTCTTC. Encoded protein: CASGIAGVYNEQFF.

In this sample, this clone turned up once. The rearrangement joins TRBV11-3 to TRBJ2-7; D perhaps matches TRBD1 (6 bases). The CDR3 runs to 14 residues. Germline V CDR1 and CDR2: SGHNT, YENEEA. V lost 1 base, J lost 3 bases, and 10 bases lay in between. CDR3 sequence: CASSLVEDSYEQYF. CDR3 coding DNA: TGTGCCAGCAGCTTAGTAGAGGACAGCTACGAGCAGTACTTC.

This clone was found a few times. The genes are TRBV7-9 and TRBJ2-3; D ambiguous. The CDR3 covers 10 residues. Germline CDR1 is SEHNR and CDR2 is FQNEAQ (reference sequence). V dropped 10 bases and J dropped 4 bases, with 6 bases sitting between them. The CDR3 sequence is CATSSDTQYF. CDR3 bases: TGTGCCACCAGTTCAGATACGCAGTATTTT.

The chain recombines TRBV28 with TRBJ1-2; tentatively, D is TRBD1 (6 bases). The CDR3 loop spans 15 amino acids. The germline V gene encodes CDR1 MDHEN and CDR2 SYDVKM. V dropped 6 bases and J dropped 4 bases, with 18 bases sitting between them. In nucleotides, the CDR3 is TGTGCCAGCAGCCTCGTCGACAGGAGGGGCTATGGCTACACCTTC. This encodes CASSLVDRRGYGYTF.

The chain has TRBV7-3 and TRBJ2-5; D uncertain. Trimming removed 2 bases from V and 3 bases from J, with 7 bases in between. Germline CDR1 SGHTA, CDR2 FQGTGA. The CDR3 is 13 amino acids. The CDR3 loop is CASSLFEKETQYF. In nucleotides, the CDR3 is TGTGCCAGCAGCTTATTCGAGAAAGAGACCCAGTACTTC.

The V call is TRBV19, the J call TRBJ1-4; 7 bases are a match to TRBD1. With 6 bases clipped from V and 8 bases from J, the junction kept 9 bases outside the gene matches. CDR3 size: 14 residues. Germline CDR1 LNHDA, CDR2 SQIVND (reference sequence). This CDR3 reads CASSHTGQREKLFF. CDR3 coding DNA: TGTGCCAGTAGCCACACGGGACAGAGAGAAAAACTGTTTTTT.

The V gene is TRBV11-2, the J gene TRBJ1-5; D uncertain. The CDR3 is 15 amino acids. Germline CDR1 reads SGHAT; CDR2 reads FQNNGV. Trimming removed 1 base at V and 3 bases at J, with 10 bases between. CDR3 in amino acids: CASSLGSHYNQPQHF. The CDR3 DNA sequence: TGTGCCAGCAGCTTAGGTTCGCATTACAATCAGCCCCAGCATTTT.

The J gene is TRBJ2-7, the V gene TRBV10-3, with 11 bases lining up with TRBD1. The length of the CDR3 is 16 residues. With 2 bases clipped from V and 5 bases from J, the junction kept 8 bases outside the gene matches. Germline assignment: CDR1 ENHRY and CDR2 SYGVKD. The CDR3 DNA sequence: TGTGCCATCAGTGAGCACATCCCGGGACAGGGGGACGAGCAGTACTTC. It encodes CAISEHIPGQGDEQYF.

J is TRBJ2-1 and V is TRBV5-1, with a tentative D call TRBD1 (6 bases). The V end was cut by 4 bases, the J end by 6 bases, with 20 bases between. This CDR3 contains 16 residues. Germline V gives CDR1 SGHRS, CDR2 YFSETQ. CDR3 protein: CASSPSGQIRGNEQFF. The CDR3 nucleotides are TGCGCCAGCAGCCCCTCCGGACAGATCAGGGGCAATGAGCAGTTCTTC.

This chain joins TRBV10-3 and TRBJ2-3; TRBD2 matches at 8 bases. Germline-derived CDR1 and CDR2 are ENHRY and SYGVKD. Trimming cost V 4 bases and J 1 base; bases outside gene matches: 7. CDR3 length: 16 residues. The CDR3 coding sequence is TGTGCCATCAGTGGCCTAGCGGGCCGAGGCACAGATACGCAGTATTTT. Protein sequence: CAISGLAGRGTDTQYF.

This clone was detected a few times. The rearrangement links TRBV2 to TRBJ2-3; the D gene is possibly TRBD1 (6 bases). The CDR3 has 16 residues. Per germline, CDR1 SNHLY and CDR2 FYNNEI. Trimming took off 6 bases at V and 9 bases at J, with 25 bases between the two ends. The CDR3 loop reads CASSAGTRGNRETQYF. The CDR3 bases are TGTGCCAGCAGCGCCGGGACAAGGGGGAATCGTGAGACGCAGTATTTT.

The chain employs TRBV11-2 and TRBJ1-2; D remains unclear. The V end lost 2 bases, the J end lost 6 bases, and 10 bases lay between the germline ends. CDR1 and CDR2 from the germline V gene are SGHAT and FQNNGV. The CDR3 covers 13 residues. The CDR3 DNA sequence: TGTGCCAGCAGCTTACTCCCCGGAAATGGCTACACCTTC. Protein: CASSLLPGNGYTF.

The chain carries TRBV15 and TRBJ2-2; 10 bases agree with TRBD2. This CDR3 is built from 14 residues. The V segment lost 8 bases and the J segment 7 bases; nucleotides outside the gene matches: 7. Germline assignment: CDR1 LNHNV and CDR2 YYDKDF (reference sequence). The CDR3: CATQAGGPVGELFF. CDR3 sequence (DNA): TGTGCCACCCAAGCGGGAGGGCCGGTCGGGGAGCTGTTTTTT.

This CDR3 reads CASRLANTGELFF. In DNA, the CDR3 is TGTGCCAGCCGGCTAGCGAACACCGGGGAGCTGTTTTTT. The V call is TRBV19, the J call TRBJ2-2, with D unclear. The CDR3 covers 13 residues. The V gene lost 9 bases and the J gene lost 0 bases, with 8 bases spanning the gap. Germline-derived CDR1 and CDR2 are LNHDA and SQIVND (reference sequence).

This clone was detected a few times. This sequence joins TRBV25-1 and TRBJ2-1; TRBD2 matches 11 bases. This CDR3 is 13 amino acids long. V was clipped by 6 bases and J by 8 bases; unmatched bases: 3. Germline CDR1 reads MGHDK; CDR2 reads SYGVNS. CDR3 amino acids: CASRLAGEYEQFF. The CDR3 DNA reads as TGTGCCAGCAGACTAGCGGGAGAGTATGAGCAGTTCTTC.

The rearrangement joins TRBV2 to TRBJ1-1; a weak D match, TRBD1 (5 bases). V was clipped by 7 bases and J by 4 bases, with 10 bases between them. This CDR3 spans 12 amino acids. The germline CDR1 and CDR2 sequences are SNHLY and FYNNEI. The CDR3 sequence: CASTQGATEAFF. CDR3 sequence (DNA): TGTGCCAGCACCCAGGGAGCCACTGAAGCTTTCTTT.

The V and J genes are TRBV5-1 and TRBJ2-1; 7 bases align to TRBD2. The J segment lost 4 bases and the V segment lost 2 bases, leaving 12 bases of the junction unmatched. The germline gives CDR1 SGHRS, CDR2 YFSETQ. The CDR3 is 17 residues long. In DNA form, the CDR3 reads TGCGCCAGCAGCTTCGCGGGACTAAGGGGAGTATACAATGAGCAGTTCTTC. Residues: CASSFAGLRGVYNEQFF.

V is TRBV9 and J is TRBJ2-5, with 11 bases fitting TRBD2. Germline V CDR1 and CDR2: SGDLS, YYNGEE. J lost 7 bases, V lost 3 bases, and 14 bases had no gene match. CDR3 length: 17 amino acids. The chain's CDR3 is CASSGGTSGLFSGTQYF. CDR3 DNA sequence: TGTGCCAGCAGCGGAGGGACTAGCGGCCTTTTTTCCGGGACCCAGTACTTC.

This clone has just a few counts. The chain has TRBV7-2 and TRBJ2-3; TRBD2 matches at 11 bases. This CDR3 is built from 14 residues. The V segment lost 7 bases and the J segment 3 bases; nucleotides outside the gene matches: 3. Germline loops: CDR1 SGHTA, CDR2 FQGNSA. DNA of the CDR3: TGTGCCAGCATCCCTAGCGGGAGGACAGATACGCAGTATTTT. Amino acids: CASIPSGRTDTQYF.

V usage is TRBV7-2 and J usage is TRBJ2-3, with a possible D match to TRBD2 (5 bases). The CDR3 covers 14 residues. Looked up from germline, CDR1 is SGHTA and CDR2 is FQGNSA. V lost 2 bases, J lost 2 bases, and 8 bases lay in between. The CDR3 protein is CASSLLALTDTQYF. For the CDR3, the DNA is TGTGCCAGCAGCTTACTAGCCCTCACAGATACGCAGTATTTT.

The V call is TRBV5-5, the J call TRBJ2-7; 8 bases are a match to TRBD1. Germline V gene data show CDR1 as SGHKS and CDR2 as YYEKEE (reference sequence). This CDR3 region has 14 residues. V lost 4 bases to trimming and J lost 0 bases; unmatched junction nucleotides: 3. In nucleotides, the CDR3 is TGTGCCAGCAGCAGTCAGGGGGCCTCCTACGAGCAGTACTTC. Protein: CASSSQGASYEQYF.